One and the same sample provided the 6 T cell receptor beta chains below, sequenced in a study of molecular identifiers for immune sequencing clone quantification. TCRdb fed the PCR reads into MiXCR, producing one record per CDR3 protein. The table lists about 630,000 distinct CDR3 sequences, around 25% of them singletons. Sequenced input: naive CD8+ T cells from blood, with Jurkat cell RNA spiked in. Subset in this sample: FACS-sorted CD8+CD4-CCR7+CD45RA+ naive T cells. The receptors come from a human donor in good health. Some libraries in this study had Jurkat cell RNA spiked in.

The chain links TRBV7-9 to TRBJ2-2; D remains ambiguous. V was clipped by 7 bases and J by 5 bases, with 11 bases between them. This CDR3 comprises 13 residues. Germline values: CDR1 SEHNR, CDR2 FQNEAQ (reference sequence). In DNA, the CDR3 is TGTGCCAGCAATTTAGGGTTGACCGGGGAGCTGTTTTTT. Protein product: CASNLGLTGELFF.

For this clonotype: Just one base apart from a much larger clone, this may be a read error. The CDR3 coding sequence is TGTGCCAGCAGCTTGGTTAGGGATTACTACGAGCAGTACTTC. It yields the protein CASSLVRDYYEQYF. The chain carries TRBV5-6 and TRBJ2-7; no firm D call. This CDR3 contains 14 residues. Trimming cost V 0 bases and J 3 bases, with 10 bases left between them. Germline values: CDR1 SGHDT, CDR2 YYEEEE.

This sequence joins TRBV27 and TRBJ2-2; D is perhaps TRBD1 or TRBD2 (6 bases each). Germline V gives CDR1 MNHEY, CDR2 SMNVEV (reference sequence). Trimming shortened V by 6 bases and J by 2 bases, and 10 bases separated the two germline ends. The CDR3 runs to 14 residues. CDR3 residues: CASSRGTNTGELFF. CDR3 in DNA: TGTGCCAGCAGCCGGGGGACAAACACCGGGGAGCTGTTTTTT.

In this sample, this clonotype turned up a few times. CDR3 sequence reads: CASKIGGSNQPQHF. CDR3 sequence (DNA): TGTGCCAGTAAAATAGGCGGTAGCAATCAGCCCCAGCATTTT. The rearrangement joins TRBV19 to TRBJ1-5; D uncertain. Trimming took off 7 bases at V and 0 bases at J, with 10 bases between the two ends. Germline V gene sequence: CDR1 LNHDA, CDR2 SQIVND (reference sequence). CDR3 length: 14 amino acids.

V and J are TRBV6-6 and TRBJ1-2, with D possibly TRBD1 on 6 matching bases. Germline CDR1 reads MNHNY; CDR2 reads SVGAGI (reference sequence). V lost 5 bases and J 0 bases, leaving 13 bases between the germline ends. The CDR3 is made up of 15 amino acids. CDR3 sequence reads: CASSRTDTANYGYTF. CDR3 nucleotides: TGTGCCAGCAGTCGGACAGACACGGCTAACTATGGCTACACCTTC.

In this sample, this clonotype turned up a few times. V and J are TRBV18 and TRBJ2-3; TRBD2 aligns across 12 bases. The CDR3 sequence is 18 residues long. Trimming removed 2 bases from V and 3 bases from J; junction bases left unmatched: 9. Germline CDR1 reads KGHSH; CDR2 reads LQKENI. This CDR3 is CASSPTSGRIGGTDTQYF. DNA for the CDR3: TGTGCCAGCTCACCAACTAGCGGGAGGATCGGTGGGACAGATACGCAGTATTTT.